The rows below give T cell receptor beta chains drawn from one sample of a study of shared clonotypes between healthy human individuals. Repertoires were generated with immunoSEQ multiplex PCR, while TCRdb's copy carries only in-frame clones and drops some. The top ten clones hold 0.9% to 1.3% of a sample with over 2 million clones, less than 95% of them seen once. The sequenced material came from naive CD8+ T cells sorted from blood. Every receptor here comes from a young man in good health. CDR3s include the opening cysteine and the closing phenylalanine or tryptophan. D genes are given only for firm matches. Expanded clones are given a class, and other clones once, few, many or no size at all.

j_call | v_call | clone_size | d_call | cdr3_nt | cdr3_aa
TRBJ2-2 | TRBV9 | NA | TRBD2 | TGTGCCAGCAGCGTAGAGATAGCGGGGGGCCCTAGTAACACCGGGGAGCTGTTTTTT | CASSVEIAGGPSNTGELFF
TRBJ1-2 | TRBV5-4 | NA | NA | TGTGCCAGCAGCCACGACGGGCTGGCTAACTATGGCTACACCTTC | CASSHDGLANYGYTF
TRBJ2-3 | TRBV11-2 | NA | NA | TGTGCCAGCAGCTTCGCCCTGGGGGGAAAAGGGGCAGATACGCAGTATTTT | CASSFALGGKGADTQYF
TRBJ2-5 | TRBV9 | NA | TRBD1 | TGTGCCAGCAGCGTATCCGGGACAGTAGAGACCCAGTACTTC | CASSVSGTVETQYF
TRBJ1-2 | TRBV29-1 | NA | NA | TGCAGCGCTGAAGAAGTCAGAATCTATGGCTACACCTTC | CSAEEVRIYGYTF
TRBJ2-2 | TRBV19 | NA | TRBD1 | TGTGCCAGTAGTATCGGGACAGGGTTATCTCTTTTGACCGGGGAGCTGTTTTTT | CASSIGTGLSLLTGELFF
TRBJ1-3 | TRBV10-2 | NA | TRBD1 | TGCGCCAGCAGTGAAGGACAGGGCTCTGGAAACACCATATATTTT | CASSEGQGSGNTIYF
TRBJ2-3 | TRBV6-1 | NA | TRBD2 | TGTGCCAGCAGTGTTCGGGAGGGGAGGACGGATACGCAGTATTTT | CASSVREGRTDTQYF
TRBJ1-1 | TRBV6-6 | NA | NA | TGTGCCAGCAGTTACCGAGACGATTTGAACACTGAAGCTTTCTTT | CASSYRDDLNTEAFF
TRBJ1-1 | TRBV5-6 | NA | NA | TGTGCCAGCACCAAAGGGGAACAGAAGAACACTGAAGCTTTCTTT | CASTKGEQKNTEAFF
TRBJ1-6 | TRBV6-1 | NA | TRBD1 | TGTGCCAGCAGTCGGGACAGGGGTCTCAATTCACCCCTCCACTTT | CASSRDRGLNSPLHF
TRBJ1-1 | TRBV5-6 | NA | TRBD1 | TGTGCCAGCAGCTTGGTCGGACAGGGTCATACTGAAGCTTTCTTT | CASSLVGQGHTEAFF
TRBJ1-2 | TRBV27 | NA | NA | TGTGCCAGCAGACCACCTCACACTAACTATGGCTACACCTTC | CASRPPHTNYGYTF
TRBJ2-5 | TRBV4-1 | NA | NA | TGCGCCAGCAGCCAAGAAGGGGGACTGATACAAGAGACCCAGTACTTC | CASSQEGGLIQETQYF
TRBJ2-7 | TRBV5-6 | NA | TRBD2 | TGTGCCAGCAGCTTGGCCGGGACTAGCGGGTTCTCCTACGAGCAGTACTTC | CASSLAGTSGFSYEQYF
TRBJ1-1 | TRBV11-2 | NA | NA | TGTGCCAGCAGCTTAGATCATGGAGGGGCCACTGAAGCTTTCTTT | CASSLDHGGATEAFF
TRBJ1-6 | TRBV4-3 | NA | TRBD1 | TGCGCCAGCAGCCCCGGGACAGGGTATAATTCACCCCTCCACTTT | CASSPGTGYNSPLHF
TRBJ2-2 | TRBV25-1 | NA | TRBD2 | TGTGCCAGCAGTGATCTAGCGGGAGCGGAGCTGTTTTTT | CASSDLAGAELFF
TRBJ2-5 | TRBV27 | NA | NA | TGTGCCAGCAGCCGGACAGTTCAAGAGACCCAGTACTTC | CASSRTVQETQYF
TRBJ2-3 | TRBV5-8 | NA | NA | TGTGCCAGCAGCCGTTACAAGACAGATACGCAGTATTTT | CASSRYKTDTQYF
TRBJ2-7 | TRBV6-5 | NA | NA | TGTGCCAGCATTCGCCTGGGGAGCTCCTACGAGCAGTACTTC | CASIRLGSSYEQYF
TRBJ2-7 | TRBV29-1 | few | NA | TGCAGCGCTAAGTTCGGGGGCGGTGGCTACGAGCAGTACTTC | CSAKFGGGGYEQYF
TRBJ2-7 | TRBV19 | NA | NA | TGTGCCAGTAGTATATTAGGGGGGAACGAGCAGTACTTC | CASSILGGNEQYF
TRBJ2-1 | TRBV5-1 | NA | TRBD1 | TGCGCCAGCACTGACAGGGGGCTGGGAAATGAGCAGTTCTTC | CASTDRGLGNEQFF
TRBJ1-2 | TRBV28 | NA | NA | TGTGCCAGCAGTTTGGGGGATGGCTACACCTTC | CASSLGDGYTF
TRBJ1-6 | TRBV19 | few | TRBD1 | TGTGCCAGTAGTCCCGACAGGGGTTCACCCCTCCACTTT | CASSPDRGSPLHF
TRBJ1-5 | TRBV27 | few | TRBD1 | TGTGCCAGCAGCGAAGAGGGGGCGGGGAGCAATCAGCCCCAGCATTTT | CASSEEGAGSNQPQHF
TRBJ2-7 | TRBV5-6 | once | NA | TGTGCCAGCAGCTTGGTGCGGGGATACGAGCAGTACTTC | CASSLVRGYEQYF
TRBJ1-3 | TRBV9 | NA | NA | TGTGCCAGCAGCGTAGCGGGGCTCTCTGGAAACACCATATATTTT | CASSVAGLSGNTIYF
TRBJ2-7 | TRBV13 | NA | NA | TGTGCCAGCAGCCCCCTCTCCTACGAGCAGTACTTC | CASSPLSYEQYF
TRBJ2-7 | TRBV28 | NA | TRBD1 | TGTGCCAGCAGTCCTCTCTGGCCCGGGACAGGGGACGAGCAGTACTTC | CASSPLWPGTGDEQYF
TRBJ2-7 | TRBV9 | NA | NA | TGTGCCAGCAGCGGCCAGGGGAGCTCCTACGAGCAGTACTTC | CASSGQGSSYEQYF
TRBJ2-7 | TRBV27 | NA | NA | TGTGCCAGCAGTTTATCGGGTCAGCTCTCCTACGAGCAGTACTTC | CASSLSGQLSYEQYF
TRBJ1-2 | TRBV7-9 | NA | TRBD1 | TGTGCCAGCAGCTTATATGACAGGGACGCCTATGGCTACACCTTC | CASSLYDRDAYGYTF
TRBJ1-1 | TRBV7-2 | NA | NA | TGTGCCAGCAGTCCCGCCCCACAGGGCACTGAAGCTTTCTTT | CASSPAPQGTEAFF
TRBJ2-7 | TRBV5-1 | NA | NA | TGCGCCAGCAGCTCGGGGGCTAACGACGAGCAGTACTTC | CASSSGANDEQYF
TRBJ2-7 | TRBV7-9 | NA | NA | TGCGCCAGCAGCCAAGATAGCGGTTACGAGCAGTACTTC | CASSQDSGYEQYF
TRBJ2-7 | TRBV10-2 | NA | NA | TGCGCCAGCATGGCCTTCTCCTACGAGCAGTACTTC | CASMAFSYEQYF
TRBJ2-7 | TRBV7-2 | NA | NA | TGTGCCAGCAGCTTAATCGGCGGGAACGAGCAGTACTTC | CASSLIGGNEQYF
TRBJ2-5 | TRBV28 | NA | NA | TGTGCCAGCAACCCTGATCTAGTGGGGGAGACCCAGTACTTC | CASNPDLVGETQYF
TRBJ1-1 | TRBV30 | NA | NA | TGTGCCTGGAGGTCTACGAACACTGAAGCTTTCTTT | CAWRSTNTEAFF
TRBJ2-7 | TRBV9 | NA | TRBD1 | TGTGCCAGCAGCGCCGGGACAGGGTCTGACGAGCAGTACTTC | CASSAGTGSDEQYF
TRBJ2-1 | TRBV27 | NA | TRBD2 | TGTGCCAGCAGTTCCGGGACTAGCGTTTACAATGAGCAGTTCTTC | CASSSGTSVYNEQFF
TRBJ2-3 | TRBV10-2 | NA | NA | TGCGCCAGCAGTGGAGGGTACAGAGATACGCAGTATTTT | CASSGGYRDTQYF
TRBJ1-5 | TRBV6-6 | NA | NA | TGTGCTATCGCGGAAGTAGGGGTGAGTCAGCCCCAGCATTTT | CAIAEVGVSQPQHF
TRBJ1-1 | TRBV4-1 | NA | NA | TGCGCCAGCAGCCAAGATCCGGTAGGGAACACTGAAGCTTTCTTT | CASSQDPVGNTEAFF
TRBJ2-1 | TRBV6-5 | NA | NA | TGTGCCAGCAGTTACTCGATGGGGGAGTGGGACAATGAGCAGTTCTTC | CASSYSMGEWDNEQFF
TRBJ2-7 | TRBV27 | NA | NA | TGTGCCAGCAGTCATAGACTCGGCGAGCAGTACTTC | CASSHRLGEQYF
TRBJ2-1 | TRBV28 | NA | TRBD2 | TGTGCCAGCAGTTTAAGGACTAGCGGGAGTTCTCCCCTGAACCATGAGCAGTTCTTC | CASSLRTSGSSPLNHEQFF
TRBJ1-4 | TRBV7-9 | NA | NA | TGTGCCAGCAGCTTAGTGGTACAGGCAACTAATGAAAAACTGTTTTTT | CASSLVVQATNEKLFF
TRBJ2-7 | TRBV19 | NA | TRBD2 | TGTGCCAGTAGTATGGGGACAGTAGGACTAGCGGCCTACGAGCAGTACTTC | CASSMGTVGLAAYEQYF
TRBJ2-1 | TRBV18 | NA | NA | TGTGCCAGCTCACCAGCGCTAGCGTACTCCTACAATGAGCAGTTCTTC | CASSPALAYSYNEQFF
TRBJ2-3 | TRBV13 | NA | TRBD1 | TGTGCCAGCAGCCAACTCGGACAGGGGTCCACAGATACGCAGTATTTT | CASSQLGQGSTDTQYF
TRBJ2-1 | TRBV7-8 | NA | TRBD2 | TGTGCCAGCAGCTTTAGCGGGGTCTACAATGAGCAGTTCTTC | CASSFSGVYNEQFF
TRBJ2-1 | TRBV5-1 | NA | NA | TGCGCCAGCAGCTTGGGAGGTAGCGGTCTCTCATCCTACAATGAGCAGTTCTTC | CASSLGGSGLSSYNEQFF
TRBJ2-2 | TRBV5-1 | once | TRBD1 | TGCGCCAGCAGTCCCCCGGGACAGGGCCCCGGGGAGCTGTTTTTT | CASSPPGQGPGELFF
TRBJ2-7 | TRBV9 | NA | TRBD1 | TGTGCCAGCAGCCCAAACAGGGGGGACTACGAGCAGTACTTC | CASSPNRGDYEQYF
TRBJ2-1 | TRBV6-5 | NA | NA | TGTGCCAGCAGTTACTATGCAGACTACAATGAGCAGTTCTTC | CASSYYADYNEQFF
TRBJ2-2 | TRBV7-8 | NA | TRBD2 | TGTGCCAGCAGCTACGGACTAGCGGGAGTCCCCGGGGAGCTGTTTTTT | CASSYGLAGVPGELFF
TRBJ2-7 | TRBV21-1 | NA | NA | TGTGCCAGCAGCTGGACTAGCGGGGATTTCTACGAGCAGTACTTC | CASSWTSGDFYEQYF